These 16 T cell receptor beta chains were sequenced from one sample in a study of siplizumab effects on memory and regulatory T cells. The authors kept the mixed lymphocyte reaction cells in coculture at 37°C for five to six days. Their cognate antigens are unknown. TCRdb's table, derived via immunoSEQ multiplex PCR, lists solely in-frame clones and lacks some. The sample yields approximately 10,000 clones, about 41% seen once. The sample consisted of CFSE-low (dividing) CD4+ T cells sorted from an allogeneic mixed lymphocyte reaction. The receptors shown here come from a human donor in good health; the cells came from an allogeneic mixed lymphocyte reaction.

The chain joins TRBV9 to TRBJ2-7; 10 nucleotides line up with TRBD1. CDR1 and CDR2 from the germline V gene are SGDLS and YYNGEE. The CDR3 consists of 14 residues. V lost 4 bases, J lost 4 bases, and 5 bases stayed unmatched. This CDR3 is CASSPGTGDYEQYF. The CDR3 coding sequence is TGTGCCAGCAGCCCAGGGACAGGGGATTACGAGCAGTACTTC.

The chain links TRBV10-1 to TRBJ2-1; TRBD2 matches at 8 bases. Losses at the gene ends were 9 bases for V and 4 bases for J; bases not matched to a gene: 17. CDR1 is WNHNN and CDR2 is SYGVQD in the germline V gene (reference sequence). This CDR3 region has 17 residues. The CDR3 spells CARTKGLASRSYNEQFF. In nucleotides, the CDR3 is TGCGCCAGGACCAAAGGACTAGCTTCGCGTTCGTACAATGAGCAGTTCTTC.

This clone was detected a few times. The junction differs from germline at one of its ends, possibly a read error. The J gene is TRBJ1-1, the V gene TRBV28; 7 bases match TRBD1. CDR3 length equals 16 residues. Germline V gene lookup returns CDR1 MDHEN and CDR2 SYDVKM. The chain's CDR3 is CASSSYHLPGQYLQGF. Written as DNA, the CDR3 is TGTGCCAGCAGTTCATATCATCTCCCGGGACAGTATCTCCAGGGGTTT. Complete variable domain (other parts from reference TRBV28 and TRBJ1-1): DVKVTQSSRYLVKRTGEKVFLECVQDMDHENMFWYRQDPGLGLRLIYFSYDVKMKEKGDIPEGYSVSREKKERFSLILESASTNQTSMYLCASSSYHLPGQYLQGFGQGTRLTVV.

This clone appeared a few times. This chain uses TRBV4-1 with TRBJ2-3; the D gene could be TRBD1 or TRBD2 (5 bases each). V gave up 3 bases and J gave up 5 bases, with 9 bases separating them. In germline, CDR1 is MGHRA, CDR2 YSYEKL. The CDR3 spans 13 residues. CDR3 region: CASSHPGGDTQYF. As DNA, the CDR3 is TGCGCCAGCAGCCACCCTGGGGGAGATACGCAGTATTTT.

This clone came up a few times. The chain carries TRBV18 and TRBJ2-1; TRBD2 matches 7 bases. Looked up from germline, CDR1 is KGHSH and CDR2 is LQKENI. This CDR3 is 17 amino acids long. Losses at the gene ends were 2 bases for V and 9 bases for J; bases not matched to a gene: 16. CDR3 in DNA: TGTGCCAGCTCACCAGGACCGACTAGCCCAATCGGGGTTGAGCAGTTCTTC. This translates into CASSPGPTSPIGVEQFF.

This clone was seen just once. The chain uses TRBV10-3 and TRBJ2-7; the match to TRBD2 covers 7 bases. V lost 5 bases, J lost 1 base, and 11 bases stayed unmatched. CDR1 ENHRY and CDR2 SYGVKD come from the germline V gene. This CDR3 has 16 residues. This CDR3 is CAISPGLVTGSYEQYF. DNA for the CDR3: TGTGCCATCAGTCCCGGACTAGTGACCGGATCCTACGAGCAGTACTTC.

The chain combines TRBV11-3 with TRBJ2-5; D unclear. Trimming took off 0 bases at V and 5 bases at J, with 7 bases between the two ends. The germline gives CDR1 SGHNT, CDR2 YENEEA. The CDR3 contains 13 residues. CDR3 sequence reads: CASSLEERETQYF. In DNA form, the CDR3 reads TGTGCCAGCAGCTTAGAGGAAAGGGAGACCCAGTACTTC.

Sample share makes this clone medium-sized. This chain links TRBV11-2 with TRBJ2-7, with a possible D match to TRBD2 (5 bases). This CDR3 has 15 amino acids. Germline V gives CDR1 SGHAT, CDR2 FQNNGV. Trimming took 5 bases from V and 2 from J, leaving 16 bases between them. The CDR3 nucleotides are TGTGCCAGCAGCCCTGGGAGCGTAAGGACCTACGAGCAGTACTTC. It translates to CASSPGSVRTYEQYF.

The CDR3 reads CAWSVGGTGGATQYF. The DNA of the CDR3 is TGTGCCTGGAGTGTAGGGGGGACGGGCGGGGCTACGCAGTATTTT. The rearrangement uses TRBV30 and TRBJ2-3; the D call may be TRBD1 or TRBD2 (6 bases each). Trimming took 0 bases from V and 8 from J, leaving 18 bases between them. The germline V gene has CDR1 GTSNPN and CDR2 SVGIG (reference sequence). CDR3 size: 15 residues.

J is TRBJ2-2 and V is TRBV30; D tentatively reads TRBD1 or TRBD2 (6 bases each). The CDR3 consists of 14 residues. Germline V lookup: CDR1 GTSNPN, CDR2 SVGIG (reference sequence). The V and J ends lost 2 bases and 4 bases respectively, with 11 bases between them. CDR3 sequence reads: CAWSWGAGTGELFF. CDR3 in DNA: TGTGCCTGGAGTTGGGGGGCGGGCACCGGGGAGCTGTTTTTT.

This clone is categorized as medium-sized (0.01 to 0.1%). The chain is built from TRBV2 and TRBJ2-5; no reliable D call. The CDR3 contains 12 residues. Germline CDR1 SNHLY, CDR2 FYNNEI. Trimming took off 8 bases at V and 5 bases at J, with 12 bases between the two ends. CDR3 sequence: CASWPNGETQYF. The CDR3 region has the DNA TGTGCCAGCTGGCCAAACGGGGAGACCCAGTACTTC.

V and J are TRBV29-1 and TRBJ2-4, with no clear D. Per germline, CDR1 SQVTM and CDR2 ANQGSEA. The CDR3 is 14 amino acids. Trimming took off 6 bases at V and 3 bases at J, with 15 bases between the two ends. DNA for the CDR3: TGCAGCGTCACCGAAGAGCAGTACAAAAACATTCAGTACTTC. Translated: CSVTEEQYKNIQYF.

This chain links TRBV7-2 with TRBJ2-7; 12 bases align to TRBD2. This CDR3 spans 15 amino acids. From germline, CDR1 is SGHTA and CDR2 FQGNSA. Trimming cost V 4 bases and J 7 bases; bases outside gene matches: 8. For the CDR3, the DNA is TGTGCCAGCAGCTCCCAGCCTAGCGGGAGGGTTGAGCAGTACTTC. Encoded protein: CASSSQPSGRVEQYF.

Judged by abundance, this clone is medium-sized. V and J are TRBV7-3 and TRBJ1-1; the D gene is possibly TRBD1 (6 bases). Trimming stripped 5 bases from V and 2 bases from J, with 15 bases between. This CDR3 spans 15 amino acids. Germline V gives CDR1 SGHTA, CDR2 FQGTGA. CDR3 in amino acids: CASSLYARGNTEAFF. The CDR3 DNA reads TGTGCCAGCAGCCTCTACGCCAGGGGCAACACTGAAGCTTTCTTT.

The V call is TRBV5-8, the J call TRBJ2-2, with D possibly matching TRBD2 (6 bases). The germline CDR1 and CDR2 sequences are SGHTS and YDEGEE. The CDR3 extends over 16 amino acids. V lost 0 bases, J lost 5 bases, and 14 bases lay in between. The CDR3 region is CASSLAASVITGELFF. The CDR3 DNA sequence: TGTGCCAGCAGCTTGGCCGCTAGCGTAATAACCGGGGAGCTGTTTTTT.

This chain connects TRBV9 to TRBJ2-3; 7 bases are a match to TRBD2. The V segment lost 2 bases and the J segment 2 bases; nucleotides outside the gene matches: 5. Germline V gene data show CDR1 as SGDLS and CDR2 as YYNGEE. There are 15 residues in the CDR3. CDR3 loop: CASSVGTIPTDTQYF. The CDR3 bases are TGTGCCAGCAGCGTCGGGACTATCCCCACAGATACGCAGTATTTT.